This entry lists 20 T cell receptor beta chains sequenced from one sample in a study of cytomegalovirus exposure and HLA in healthy donors. Amplification used 60 Vbeta primers and 13 Jbeta primers. Sequencing used immunoSEQ multiplex PCR; TCRdb keeps in-frame clones, though not all of them. Altogether under 200,000 clones are present, around nine tenths being singletons, with the ten largest covering about 0.9%. What was sequenced was PBMCs. Source of these receptors: a woman in her 30s in good health and CMV-seronegative.

The V call is TRBV7-6, the J call TRBJ2-7, with TRBD2 as a possible D gene (5 bases). This CDR3 region has 13 residues. Germline V gene data show CDR1 as SGHVS and CDR2 as FNYEAQ. Trimming removed 4 bases from V and 9 bases from J, with 16 bases in between. CDR3 in DNA: TGTGCCAGCAGCTCCGGAGGTGTCGGTGTGCAGTACTTC. The encoded protein is CASSSGGVGVQYF.

The chain uses TRBV27 and TRBJ2-2; possible D gene TRBD1, 6 bases. CDR3 length: 14 amino acids. The ends were cut back, 4 bases at V and 1 base at J, with 7 bases in the middle. The germline gives CDR1 MNHEY, CDR2 SMNVEV (reference sequence). CDR3 protein: CASSWGQNTGELFF. The CDR3 coding sequence is TGTGCCAGCAGTTGGGGACAGAACACCGGGGAGCTGTTTTTT.

The chain has TRBV7-3 and TRBJ2-7, with 10 nucleotides matching TRBD1. The CDR3 sequence is 13 residues long. V trimming: 5 bases; J trimming: 7 bases; junction bases outside the gene matches: 5. Germline values: CDR1 SGHTA, CDR2 FQGTGA. The CDR3 reads CASSAGQGFEQYF. For the CDR3, the DNA is TGTGCCAGCAGCGCGGGACAGGGGTTTGAGCAGTACTTC.

This clone was counted a few times. The chain combines TRBV19 with TRBJ2-5; 9 bases match TRBD1. TRBJ2-7 explains the end of the DNA better; the J call may be wrong. The CDR3 has 16 amino acids. Per germline, CDR1 LNHDA and CDR2 SQIVND (reference sequence). The CDR3 here is CASSIIVGTGTYEQYF. The CDR3 nucleotides read TGTGCCAGTAGTATTATTGTGGGGACAGGGACCTACGAGCAGTACTTC.

The DNA of the CDR3 is TGCAGCGTATTTGGGACAGGTTTAGGAGGGGAGCTGTTTTTT. Protein: CSVFGTGLGGELFF. The rearrangement joins TRBV29-1 to TRBJ2-2, with TRBD1 matching 8 bases. From germline, CDR1 is SQVTM and CDR2 ANQGSEA. V gave up 6 bases and J gave up 8 bases; unmatched junction bases: 11. The CDR3 consists of 14 residues.

V is TRBV28 and J is TRBJ1-3, with TRBD1 matching over 8 bases. This CDR3 spans 16 amino acids. V was pared by 4 bases and J by 1 base, with 6 bases of the junction left unmatched. From germline, CDR1 is MDHEN and CDR2 SYDVKM. CDR3 residues: CASSSSGGPSGNTIYF. CDR3 bases: TGTGCCAGCAGTTCCTCAGGGGGCCCTTCTGGAAACACCATATATTTT. Filled out from reference TRBV28 and TRBJ1-3, the complete variable domain reads DVKVTQSSRYLVKRTGEKVFLECVQDMDHENMFWYRQDPGLGLRLIYFSYDVKMKEKGDIPEGYSVSREKKERFSLILESASTNQTSMYLCASSSSGGPSGNTIYFGEGSWLTVV.

The chain recombines TRBV28 with TRBJ2-5; TRBD1 matches 7 bases. J gave up 0 bases and V 1 base, and 11 bases lay outside the gene matches. The CDR3 consists of 18 residues. The germline V gene has CDR1 MDHEN and CDR2 SYDVKM. DNA for the CDR3: TGTGCCAGCAGTTTATTTGGCCGGGACAGCCTGTACCAAGAGACCCAGTACTTC. This sequence encodes CASSLFGRDSLYQETQYF.

The V and J genes are TRBV7-9 and TRBJ2-2, with TRBD2 matching over 9 bases. The CDR3 consists of 16 residues. CDR1 is SEHNR, CDR2 FQNEAQ, per germline (reference sequence). Unmatched junction bases numbered 6, after V lost 5 bases and J lost 2 bases. CDR3 sequence (DNA): TGTGCCAGCAGCCCGCGGGGGGGGGTAAACACCGGGGAGCTGTTTTTT. Translating it yields CASSPRGGVNTGELFF.

The CDR3 DNA is TGCGCCAGCAGCACCCAGGGGGAGGTAGATACGCAGTATTTT. This translates into CASSTQGEVDTQYF. V is TRBV4-1 and J is TRBJ2-3, with D possibly matching TRBD1 (7 bases). Trimming cost V 5 bases and J 5 bases, with 14 bases left between them. The CDR3 runs 14 residues. Per the germline V gene, CDR1 is MGHRA and CDR2 is YSYEKL.

The genes are TRBV27 and TRBJ2-2, with 9 bases lining up with TRBD1. This CDR3 contains 16 residues. Germline V gives CDR1 MNHEY, CDR2 SMNVEV (reference sequence). V shed 6 bases and J 3 bases; nucleotides not matched to a gene: 8. The CDR3 sequence is CASSRGGQGYTGELFF. The CDR3 nucleotides are TGTGCCAGCAGCCGAGGGGGACAGGGATACACCGGGGAGCTGTTTTTT.

This clone was seen just once. The V and J genes are TRBV27 and TRBJ1-1; D not certain. The germline CDR1 and CDR2 sequences are MNHEY and SMNVEV (reference sequence). The V gene lost 0 bases and the J gene lost 5 bases, with 10 bases spanning the gap. This CDR3 comprises 14 residues. The CDR3, as DNA: TGTGCCAGCAGTTTATCTCGGGTTCGGACTGAAGCTTTCTTT. Translating it yields CASSLSRVRTEAFF.

This chain links TRBV28 with TRBJ2-3; 9 bases line up with TRBD2. CDR3 size: 16 residues. J gave up 2 bases and V 7 bases, and 10 bases lay outside the gene matches. The germline V gene has CDR1 MDHEN and CDR2 SYDVKM. The CDR3 DNA sequence: TGTGCCAGCATCCTAGGCGGGAGGGGTTCCACAGATACGCAGTATTTT. Translated, it gives CASILGGRGSTDTQYF.

The chain recombines TRBV18 with TRBJ1-1; D not resolved. This CDR3 spans 14 amino acids. The V end was cut by 4 bases, the J end by 6 bases, with 15 bases between. Germline V lookup: CDR1 KGHSH, CDR2 LQKENI. DNA for the CDR3: TGTGCCAGCTCACAACTCGGGAGAAACGCTGAAGCTTTCTTT. This sequence encodes CASSQLGRNAEAFF.

The chain has TRBV9 and TRBJ1-1; TRBD1 might be the D (6 bases). The CDR3 extends over 17 amino acids. Trimming took 4 bases from V and 8 from J, leaving 27 bases between them. Per the germline V gene, CDR1 is SGDLS and CDR2 is YYNGEE. The CDR3 DNA reads as TGTGCCAGCAGCCCCTGGGGTCAGGGGCCCTTGAGGACCGAAGCTTTCTTT. Amino acid sequence: CASSPWGQGPLRTEAFF.

The rearrangement uses TRBV6-1 and TRBJ1-5, with 7 positions matching TRBD1. This CDR3 is 17 amino acids long. Per germline, CDR1 MNHNS and CDR2 SASEGT. Trimming removed 2 bases from V and 1 base from J; junction bases left unmatched: 8. The CDR3 protein is CASSEKRRQGSNQPQHF. CDR3 DNA sequence: TGTGCCAGCAGTGAAAAAAGGAGACAGGGCAGCAATCAGCCCCAGCATTTT.

The chain is built from TRBV6-5 and TRBJ1-3; no firm D call. V shed 6 bases and J shed 0 bases, with 9 bases lying between them. Germline V gene lookup returns CDR1 MNHEY and CDR2 SVGAGI. This CDR3 comprises 14 residues. The CDR3: CASRLSSSGNTIYF. CDR3 sequence (DNA): TGTGCCAGCAGACTTTCAAGCTCTGGAAACACCATATATTTT.

The V gene is TRBV28, the J gene TRBJ2-7; TRBD1 matches 7 bases. Germline assignment: CDR1 MDHEN and CDR2 SYDVKM. CDR3 length equals 14 residues. With 6 bases clipped from V and 7 bases from J, the junction kept 12 bases outside the gene matches. As DNA, the CDR3 is TGTGCCAGCAGAGCCCAGGGACAGAGACTAGAGCAGTACTTC. This codes for CASRAQGQRLEQYF.

The V gene is TRBV5-1, the J gene TRBJ2-5; D is unclear. The V end lost 0 bases, the J end lost 1 base, and 7 bases lay between the germline ends. The CDR3 consists of 14 residues. Germline V gene data show CDR1 as SGHRS and CDR2 as YFSETQ. CDR3 protein: CASSLAGSQETQYF. Here the CDR3 DNA reads TGCGCCAGCAGCTTGGCTGGCTCCCAAGAGACCCAGTACTTC.

The V call is TRBV10-3, the J call TRBJ2-1; no definite D call. CDR3 length: 14 amino acids. V lost 4 bases, J lost 5 bases, and 12 bases lay in between. Germline values: CDR1 ENHRY, CDR2 SYGVKD. Written as DNA, the CDR3 is TGTGCCATCAGTGCGGGTAATTTAAACAATGAGCAGTTCTTC. It encodes CAISAGNLNNEQFF.

The chain carries TRBV4-3 and TRBJ2-3, with 11 nucleotides matching TRBD2. CDR1 is LGHNA and CDR2 is YSLEER in the germline V gene. The CDR3 totals 15 residues. V gave up 4 bases and J gave up 5 bases; unmatched junction bases: 5. The CDR3 nucleotides read TGCGCCAGCAGCCTTAGCGGGGGGGCCGGAGATACGCAGTATTTT. This sequence encodes CASSLSGGAGDTQYF.